The clone carrying this T cell receptor beta chain occurred once. Antigen: not known. Profiling relied on immunoSEQ multiplex PCR, and the TCRdb table lists in-frame clones only, not all of them. In the table there are 20,000 to 25,000 clones, approximately 87% of which are singletons. This entry is derived from a study of OX40 agonist ivuxolimab in advanced cancers. The overall study: Patients were around 83% male with ages about 20 to 79, mean 60. General study results and limits: On average, CD8+ T cells had more expanded clones than CD4+.

The CDR3 loop spans 15 amino acids. Germline CDR1 reads KGHSH; CDR2 reads LQKENI. With V trimmed by 3 bases and J by 9 bases, 11 bases remained unmatched. This receptor was taken from an adult with an advanced solid tumor such as melanoma, head and neck, liver or kidney cancer. The V and J genes are TRBV18 and TRBJ2-1; 7 bases map to TRBD2. Sequencing was performed on CD4+ or CD8+ T cells sorted from blood, taken in a trial of the OX40 agonist ivuxolimab. The CDR3 reads CASSPPRGVPGEQFF. The CDR3 nucleotides are TGTGCCAGCTCACCGCCCCGGGGGGTACCCGGTGAGCAGTTCTTC. Looking up the rest from reference TRBV18 and TRBJ2-1 gives the full variable domain: NAGVMQNPRHLVRRRGQEARLRCSPMKGHSHVYWYRQLPEEGLKFMVYLQKENIIDESGMPKERFSAEFPKEGPSILRIQQVVRGDSAAYFCASSPPRGVPGEQFFGPGTRLTVL.